Below are 10 T cell receptor beta chains sequenced from a single sample in a study of shared clonotypes between healthy human individuals. Profiling relied on immunoSEQ multiplex PCR, and the TCRdb table lists in-frame clones only, not all of them. The sample has around 500,000 clones; almost 80% are singletons. The sequencing input was PBMCs. These receptors were obtained from a woman aged 40 to 50 in good health. Some clones in this sample may be carry-over from other donors' samples.

The chain uses TRBV6-6 and TRBJ2-3; D unresolved. With 6 bases removed from V and 3 bases from J, the gap between germline ends came to 4 bases. CDR1 is MNHNY and CDR2 is SVGAGI in the germline V gene (reference sequence). CDR3 size: 11 residues. The CDR3: CASRVTDTQYF. CDR3 coding DNA: TGTGCCAGCAGGGTGACAGATACGCAGTATTTT.

This clone was detected once. This may be a read error, as it is one base from a much larger clone. Different DNA sequences within this sample yield the same CDR3. The gene calls are TRBV10-2 and TRBJ2-2; no firm D call. The length of the CDR3 is 15 residues. V lost 6 bases and J 0 bases, leaving 11 bases between the germline ends. Germline V gene data show CDR1 as WSHSY and CDR2 as SAAADI. This chain's CDR3 is CASSDGLTNTGELFF. As DNA, the CDR3 is TGCGCCAGCAGCGATGGTCTAACGAACACCGGGGAGCTGTTTTTT.

The chain is built from TRBV29-1 and TRBJ2-2; 7 bases fit TRBD2. The junction had 8 bases not matched to a gene; V was cut back by 6 bases and J by 1 base. This CDR3 spans 15 amino acids. Looked up from germline, CDR1 is SQVTM and CDR2 is ANQGSEA. As DNA, the CDR3 is TGCAGCGTCTCCCCTAGCGGCGTGAACACCGGGGAGCTGTTTTTT. Translation gives CSVSPSGVNTGELFF.

J is TRBJ2-5 and V is TRBV5-4, with unresolved D. The V end was cut by 0 bases, the J end by 0 bases, with 6 bases between. Per the germline V gene, CDR1 is SGHNT and CDR2 is YYREEE (reference sequence). This CDR3 comprises 14 residues. CDR3 bases: TGTGCCAGCAGCTTGGGTCAGAACCAAGAGACCCAGTACTTC. Translation gives CASSLGQNQETQYF.

The chain employs TRBV5-1 and TRBJ2-1; 7 bases are shared with TRBD2. Germline CDR1 SGHRS, CDR2 YFSETQ. There are 20 residues in the CDR3. V shed 3 bases, J shed 0 bases, and the junction held 18 bases outside the gene matches. CDR3 sequence: CASSSRPIAGLKNSYNEQFF. CDR3 in DNA: TGCGCCAGCAGCTCCCGACCTATAGCGGGTCTTAAGAACTCCTACAATGAGCAGTTCTTC.

J is TRBJ2-7 and V is TRBV5-1; D ambiguous. CDR1 is SGHRS and CDR2 is YFSETQ in the germline V gene. The CDR3 loop spans 14 amino acids. Deletions cut 2 bases from V and 0 bases from J, with 9 bases between. The CDR3 protein is CASSFEQLSYEQYF. CDR3 nucleotides: TGCGCCAGCAGCTTTGAACAGCTCTCCTACGAGCAGTACTTC. Filled out from reference TRBV5-1 and TRBJ2-7, the complete variable domain reads KAGVTQTPRYLIKTRGQQVTLSCSPISGHRSVSWYQQTPGQGLQFLFEYFSETQRNKGNFPGRFSGRQFSNSRSEMNVSTLELGDSALYLCASSFEQLSYEQYFGPGTRLTVT.

V is TRBV30 and J is TRBJ1-2; 7 bases are a match to TRBD1. V trimming: 3 bases; J trimming: 4 bases; junction bases outside the gene matches: 11. The CDR3 is 15 residues long. In germline, CDR1 is GTSNPN, CDR2 SVGIG (reference sequence). Here the CDR3 reads CAWSAVGQAPYGYTF. Written as DNA, the CDR3 is TGTGCCTGGAGCGCGGTCGGACAGGCCCCCTATGGCTACACCTTC.

As for this clone: A far larger clone is only one base removed, so a read error is likely. V is TRBV30 and J is TRBJ1-5; D is possibly TRBD1 (6 bases). The CDR3 spans 15 residues. CDR1 is GTSNPN, CDR2 SVGIG, per germline (reference sequence). CDR3 nucleotide sequence: TGTGCCTGGAACGAGGGACACCCTAGCAGTCAGCCCCAGCATTTT. Its translation is CAWNEGHPSSQPQHF. The entire variable domain, with the rest obtained from reference TRBV30 and TRBJ1-5, is as follows: SQTIHQWPATLVQPVGSPLSLECTVEGTSNPNLYWYRQAAGRGLQLLFYSVGIGQISSEVPQNLSASRPQDRQFILSSKKLLLSDSGFYLCAWNEGHPSSQPQHFGDGTRLSIL.

A note on this clone: A read error is likely here: a far larger clone is one base away. The J gene is TRBJ2-7, the V gene TRBV6-6, with 10 bases identical to TRBD2. This CDR3 has 16 residues. Germline loops: CDR1 MNHNY, CDR2 SVGAGI (reference sequence). The CDR3 loop is CACSYTASGSSYEQYF. CDR3 nucleotide sequence: TGTGCCTGCAGTTACACGGCTAGCGGGAGCTCCTACGAGCAGTACTTC.

On this clone itself: This clone may be a read error of a much larger clone one base away. This CDR3 is also generated by other DNA sequences in the sample. This chain uses TRBV7-3 with TRBJ2-2, with D possibly being TRBD1 (5 bases). Germline loops: CDR1 SGHTA, CDR2 FQGTGA. V was pared by 2 bases and J by 1 base, with 5 bases between. The CDR3 loop spans 14 amino acids. CDR3 sequence reads: CASSLGQNTGELFF. CDR3 sequence (DNA): TGTGCCAGCAGCTTAGGACAGAACACCGGGGAGCTGTTTTTT.